The next 27 T cell receptor beta chains were all read from a single sample in a study of blood T cell repertoires in COVID-19. Clones were read by immunoSEQ multiplex PCR, and TCRdb kept only the in-frame ones, dropping some. The repertoire holds tens of thousands of clones, with about 88% as singletons. The source material was peripheral blood. These receptors originate from a woman aged 55-70 years with COVID-19, enrolled during active disease.

The J gene is TRBJ2-2, the V gene TRBV5-1; D perhaps matches TRBD1 (5 bases). CDR1 is SGHRS and CDR2 is YFSETQ in the germline V gene. The CDR3 extends over 15 amino acids. The V end lost 4 bases, the J end lost 0 bases, and 10 bases lay between the germline ends. CDR3 bases: TGCGCCAGCAGCGTGACAGCCACGAACACCGGGGAGCTGTTTTTT. Protein product: CASSVTATNTGELFF. The entire variable domain, with the rest obtained from reference TRBV5-1 and TRBJ2-2, is as follows: KAGVTQTPRYLIKTRGQQVTLSCSPISGHRSVSWYQQTPGQGLQFLFEYFSETQRNKGNFPGRFSGRQFSNSRSEMNVSTLELGDSALYLCASSVTATNTGELFFGEGSRLTVL.

The rearrangement links TRBV25-1 to TRBJ2-7; D call uncertain. The CDR3 is 14 amino acids. CDR1 is MGHDK and CDR2 is SYGVNS in the germline V gene. Trimming took off 4 bases at V and 1 base at J, with 11 bases between the two ends. The CDR3 here is CASSVPVPSYEQYF. The CDR3 DNA reads as TGTGCCAGCAGTGTCCCAGTCCCATCCTACGAGCAGTACTTC.

In DNA form, the CDR3 reads TGTGCCAGCAGCTTAGGGGCGGGAGGCCCCACAGATACGCAGTATTTT. This gives the protein CASSLGAGGPTDTQYF. This chain links TRBV11-2 with TRBJ2-3, with TRBD2 matching over 8 bases. CDR3 length equals 16 residues. J gave up 2 bases and V 1 base, and 5 bases lay outside the gene matches. Per the germline V gene, CDR1 is SGHAT and CDR2 is FQNNGV.

The chain employs TRBV3-1 (or the pseudogene TRBV3-2) and TRBJ1-3; D remains ambiguous. This CDR3 has 15 residues. Trimming left V 4 bases short and J 2 bases short, with 12 bases between. The germline CDR1 and CDR2 sequences are LGHDT and YNNKEL (reference sequence). The CDR3 region has the DNA TGTGCCAGCAGCCCACAGCCGGGGACTGGAAACACCATATATTTT. Translated, it gives CASSPQPGTGNTIYF.

The chain employs TRBV19 and TRBJ1-4; D is ambiguous. This CDR3 spans 16 amino acids. V was trimmed by 6 bases and J by 5 bases, leaving 19 bases between them. CDR1 and CDR2 from the germline V gene are LNHDA and SQIVND (reference sequence). The CDR3 loop is CASSRLGNSPNEKLFF. The CDR3 bases are TGTGCCAGTAGCCGACTTGGCAATTCTCCAAATGAAAAACTGTTTTTT.

J is TRBJ2-1 and V is TRBV5-4; TRBD2 is a possible D gene (6 bases). CDR1 and CDR2 (germline): SGHNT, YYREEE (reference sequence). The CDR3 is 15 residues long. V was clipped by 4 bases and J by 1 base, with 12 bases between them. CDR3 nucleotides: TGTGCCAGCAGCCTGGACGGGGGATCCTACAATGAGCAGTTCTTC. This encodes CASSLDGGSYNEQFF.

The V and J genes are TRBV3-1 (or the pseudogene TRBV3-2) and TRBJ1-2; TRBD1 agrees at 7 bases. The V segment lost 1 base and the J segment 6 bases; nucleotides outside the gene matches: 5. This CDR3 contains 14 residues. The germline CDR1 and CDR2 sequences are LGHDT and YNNKEL (reference sequence). The CDR3 DNA sequence: TGTGCCAGCAGCCAAGGAAGGGGGCCCGATGGCTACACCTTC. Translating gives CASSQGRGPDGYTF.

The CDR3 is CASSHPDGIWDTIYF. CDR3 coding DNA: TGTGCCAGCAGCCATCCCGACGGGATCTGGGACACCATATATTTT. V and J are TRBV4-2 and TRBJ1-3; no clear D gene. Deletions cut 3 bases from V and 8 bases from J, with 17 bases between. The germline V gene has CDR1 LGHNA and CDR2 YNFKEQ. This CDR3 comprises 15 residues.

This clone was picked up a small number of times. The rearrangement joins TRBV6-5 to TRBJ1-2; D is perhaps TRBD1 (5 bases). The CDR3 contains 15 residues. Germline CDR1 and CDR2: MNHEY and SVGAGI. Trimming removed 5 bases from V and 4 bases from J, with 17 bases in between. The CDR3 loop is CASSNLGGARYGYTF. CDR3 coding DNA: TGTGCCAGCAGTAACCTGGGGGGAGCCCGCTATGGCTACACCTTC.

CDR3 DNA sequence: TGCGCCAGCAGCCAAGCAGCGGGGGCCCCCACAGATACGCAGTATTTT. Translation: CASSQAAGAPTDTQYF. The V gene is TRBV4-3, the J gene TRBJ2-3; 8 nucleotides line up with TRBD2. V lost 1 base to trimming and J lost 2 bases; unmatched junction nucleotides: 5. CDR3 size: 16 residues. CDR1 LGHNA and CDR2 YSLEER come from the germline V gene.

The chain has TRBV30 and TRBJ1-6, with a possible D match to TRBD1 (5 bases). Looked up from germline, CDR1 is GTSNPN and CDR2 is SVGIG (reference sequence). The CDR3 is 14 residues long. Here the CDR3 reads CAEGVGLRNSPLHF. The CDR3 bases are TGTGCTGAAGGGGTTGGTTTACGGAATTCACCCCTCCACTTT.

The chain couples TRBV12-3 or TRBV12-4 to TRBJ2-1; D possibly corresponds to TRBD2 (6 bases). Trimming cost V 6 bases and J 10 bases, with 10 bases left between them. The CDR3 has 11 residues. CDR3 amino acids: CASSKRGEQFF. The CDR3 nucleotides read TGTGCCAGCAGCAAACGGGGGGAGCAGTTCTTC.

J is TRBJ2-3 and V is TRBV3-1 (or the pseudogene TRBV3-2), with D possibly matching TRBD2 (6 bases). The V and J ends lost 0 bases and 7 bases respectively, with 8 bases between them. Per germline, CDR1 LGHDT and CDR2 YNNKEL (reference sequence). The CDR3 length is 13 residues. For the CDR3, the DNA is TGTGCCAGCAGCCAAGAGGGGAGGCATACGCAGTATTTT. Translation: CASSQEGRHTQYF.

CDR3 loop: CASSQDQGGGQPQHF. DNA for the CDR3: TGCGCCAGCAGCCAAGATCAGGGGGGCGGTCAGCCCCAGCATTTT. This chain links TRBV4-3 with TRBJ1-5, with 7 bases aligning to TRBD1. Per the germline V gene, CDR1 is LGHNA and CDR2 is YSLEER. The CDR3 consists of 15 residues. Trimming removed 0 bases from V and 6 bases from J; junction bases left unmatched: 5.

The chain employs TRBV3-1 (or the pseudogene TRBV3-2) and TRBJ1-4; possibly TRBD1 for D (6 bases). Germline-derived CDR1 and CDR2 are LGHDT and YNNKEL (reference sequence). V lost 5 bases and J 4 bases, leaving 11 bases between the germline ends. This CDR3 has 14 amino acids. CDR3 sequence (DNA): TGTGCCAGCAGCTTCGGACAGAGTAATGAAAAACTGTTTTTT. As protein: CASSFGQSNEKLFF.

The table lists this clone with a few counts. The chain combines TRBV7-8 with TRBJ2-2; 13 bases are shared with TRBD2. The J segment lost 6 bases and the V segment lost 3 bases, leaving 10 bases of the junction unmatched. This CDR3 has 18 residues. The germline V gene encodes CDR1 SGHVS and CDR2 FQNEAQ. CDR3 bases: TGTGCCAGCAGCTTGGGACTAGCGGGATTCAACCAACCCGGGGAGCTGTTTTTT. Residues: CASSLGLAGFNQPGELFF.

The chain has TRBV7-9 and TRBJ2-1; 8 positions agree with TRBD2. Germline-derived CDR1 and CDR2 are SEHNR and FQNEAQ (reference sequence). CDR3 length: 17 amino acids. Trimming at V came to 4 bases and at J to 4 bases, leaving 12 bases not matched to a gene. DNA for the CDR3: TGTGCCAGCAGCTACTCCCTATCGCGGGAGGTTTACAATGAGCAGTTCTTC. It specifies CASSYSLSREVYNEQFF. Full variable domain (rest looked up from reference TRBV7-9 and TRBJ2-1): DTGVSQNPRHKITKRGQNVTFRCDPISEHNRLYWYRQTLGQGPEFLTYFQNEAQLEKSRLLSDRFSAERPKGSFSTLEIQRTEQGDSAMYLCASSYSLSREVYNEQFFGPGTRLTVL.

Notes on this clone: Compared with germline, one end of the junction differs, possibly owing to a read error. The rearrangement uses TRBV10-3 and TRBJ2-3, with 7 bases lining up with TRBD2. This CDR3 contains 8 residues. CDR1 is ENHRY and CDR2 is SYGVKD in the germline V gene. CDR3 DNA sequence: TGTGCCATCGGAAGCGGGAATTTT. Translating gives CAIGSGNF.

This clone was counted only a few times. CDR3 coding DNA: TGCAGCGTGGAATTAGTGTTGACAGGGGGGGCCTACAATGAGCAGTTCTTC. Translation gives CSVELVLTGGAYNEQFF. This chain links TRBV29-1 with TRBJ2-1; 9 bases map to TRBD1. Trimming at V came to 6 bases and at J to 2 bases, leaving 14 bases not matched to a gene. Per germline, CDR1 SQVTM and CDR2 ANQGSEA. This CDR3 contains 17 residues.

The rearrangement links TRBV28 to TRBJ2-7; D unclear. V was pared by 2 bases and J by 6 bases, with 11 bases between. This CDR3 comprises 13 residues. Germline values: CDR1 MDHEN, CDR2 SYDVKM. The CDR3 protein is CASSLKSLPEQYF. In DNA, the CDR3 is TGTGCCAGCAGTTTAAAATCTCTCCCCGAGCAGTACTTC.

This chain connects TRBV2 to TRBJ2-1; 10 bases are a match to TRBD2. Germline lookup yields CDR1 SNHLY and CDR2 FYNNEI. With 3 bases clipped from V and 3 bases from J, the junction kept 2 bases outside the gene matches. The CDR3 sequence is 15 residues long. CDR3 bases: TGTGCCAGCAGTGAGTTAGCGGGAGGCTACAATGAGCAGTTCTTC. It is translated as CASSELAGGYNEQFF.

The chain carries TRBV4-3 and TRBJ1-1; possible D gene TRBD1, 5 bases. In germline, CDR1 is LGHNA, CDR2 YSLEER. The CDR3 consists of 14 residues. V shed 4 bases and J shed 1 base, with 10 bases lying between them. The CDR3 loop is CASSLLDKNTEAFF. CDR3 DNA: TGCGCCAGCAGCCTCCTGGACAAGAACACTGAAGCTTTCTTT.

This clone was recorded only once. The J gene is TRBJ2-1, the V gene TRBV4-3; D perhaps matches TRBD2 (6 bases). The CDR3 has 16 residues. Germline loops: CDR1 LGHNA, CDR2 YSLEER. The V end was cut by 0 bases, the J end by 7 bases, with 16 bases between. The CDR3 loop reads CASSQDRAGTGNEQFF. In DNA form, the CDR3 reads TGCGCCAGCAGCCAAGATAGGGCGGGAACGGGGAATGAGCAGTTCTTC.

V gene TRBV10-3 combines with J gene TRBJ1-2; no definite D call. This CDR3 has 14 amino acids. Deletions cut 7 bases from V and 4 bases from J, with 16 bases between. Germline CDR1 ENHRY, CDR2 SYGVKD. Here the CDR3 DNA reads TGTGCCATCAAAAGACGAGGGAACGGCTATGGCTACACCTTC. As protein: CAIKRRGNGYGYTF.

The chain is built from TRBV27 and TRBJ2-2, with TRBD1 identical over 7 bases. The CDR3 spans 13 residues. V lost 5 bases to trimming and J lost 10 bases; unmatched junction nucleotides: 7. Germline V gene data show CDR1 as MNHEY and CDR2 as SMNVEV (reference sequence). The CDR3 DNA sequence: TGTGCCAGCAGTCCCCTCGGACAGGAGGAGCTGTTTTTT. Encoded protein: CASSPLGQEELFF.

V usage is TRBV18 and J usage is TRBJ2-7; no definite D call. This CDR3 spans 13 amino acids. Germline assignment: CDR1 KGHSH and CDR2 LQKENI. V was pared by 8 bases and J by 4 bases, with 15 bases between. The CDR3 DNA sequence: TGTGCCAGCCCAGCCGGAGAGGCGTACGAGCAGTACTTC. This translates into CASPAGEAYEQYF.

CDR3 in DNA: TGTGCCAGCAGTTTATACGGGTTGGTCGACAGGGAAAATGGCTACACCTTC. This translates into CASSLYGLVDRENGYTF. J is TRBJ1-2 and V is TRBV28; 7 bases align to TRBD1. Per germline, CDR1 MDHEN and CDR2 SYDVKM. The length of the CDR3 is 17 residues. Trimming cost V 1 base and J 6 bases; bases outside gene matches: 14.